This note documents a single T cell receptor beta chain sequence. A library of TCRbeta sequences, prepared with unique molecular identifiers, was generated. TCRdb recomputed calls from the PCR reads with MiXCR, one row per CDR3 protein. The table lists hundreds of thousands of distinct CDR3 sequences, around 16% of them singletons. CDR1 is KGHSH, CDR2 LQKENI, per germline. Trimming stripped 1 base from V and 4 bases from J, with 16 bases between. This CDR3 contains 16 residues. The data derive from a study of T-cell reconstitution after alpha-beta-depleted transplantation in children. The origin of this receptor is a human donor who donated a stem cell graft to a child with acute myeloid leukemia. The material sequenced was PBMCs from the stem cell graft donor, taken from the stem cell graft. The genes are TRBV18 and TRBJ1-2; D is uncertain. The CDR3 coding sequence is TGTGCCAGCTCACCACGGGAAGGCCCGAACATCTATGGCTACACCTTC. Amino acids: CASSPREGPNIYGYTF.